This T cell receptor (beta chain) was obtained from a study of shared clonotypes between healthy human individuals. Study in general: A donor's plate count was three for CD4 naive and three for CD4 memory; CD8 naive had two and CD8 memory one.

The V end lost 6 bases, the J end lost 2 bases, and 14 bases lay between the germline ends. Germline V lookup: CDR1 MNHNS, CDR2 SASEGT. The CDR3 loop spans 14 amino acids. Generated by immunoSEQ multiplex PCR, the TCRdb table keeps only in-frame clones and is missing some. The sample has some 2.1 million clones, roughly 96% seen once; the top ten hold 0.13%. Source material: naive CD4+ T cells sorted from blood. Subset indicated: CD45RA+ positively selected. V usage is TRBV6-1 and J usage is TRBJ2-7; D tentatively fits TRBD1 or TRBD2 (6 bases each). This receptor was obtained from a man aged 18 to 30 in good health. CDR3 bases: TGTGCCAGCAGCAACCGGGGGCGAGCCTACGAGCAGTACTTC. Translating it yields CASSNRGRAYEQYF.